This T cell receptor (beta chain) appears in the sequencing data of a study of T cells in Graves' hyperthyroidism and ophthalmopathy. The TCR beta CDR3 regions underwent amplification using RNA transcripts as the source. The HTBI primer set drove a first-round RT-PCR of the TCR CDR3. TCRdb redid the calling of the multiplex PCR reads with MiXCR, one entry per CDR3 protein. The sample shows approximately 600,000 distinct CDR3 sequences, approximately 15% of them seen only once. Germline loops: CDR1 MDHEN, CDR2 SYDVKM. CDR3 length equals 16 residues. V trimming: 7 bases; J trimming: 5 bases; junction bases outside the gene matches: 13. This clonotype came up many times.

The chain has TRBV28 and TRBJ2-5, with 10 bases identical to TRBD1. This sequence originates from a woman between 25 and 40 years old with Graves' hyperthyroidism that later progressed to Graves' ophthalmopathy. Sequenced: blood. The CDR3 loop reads CASTQPPGQGTETQYF. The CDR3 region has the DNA TGTGCCAGCACCCAACCTCCGGGACAGGGGACGGAGACCCAGTACTTC.